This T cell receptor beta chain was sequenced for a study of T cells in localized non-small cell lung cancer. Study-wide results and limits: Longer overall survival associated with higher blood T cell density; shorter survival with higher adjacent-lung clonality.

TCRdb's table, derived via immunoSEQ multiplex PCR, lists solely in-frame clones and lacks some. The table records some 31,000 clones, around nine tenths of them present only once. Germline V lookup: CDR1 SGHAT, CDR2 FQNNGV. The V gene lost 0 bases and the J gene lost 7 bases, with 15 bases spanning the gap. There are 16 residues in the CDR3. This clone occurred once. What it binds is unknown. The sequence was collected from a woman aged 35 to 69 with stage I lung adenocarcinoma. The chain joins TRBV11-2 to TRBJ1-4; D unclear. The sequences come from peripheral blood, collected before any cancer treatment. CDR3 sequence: CASSLDGLRPAEKLFF. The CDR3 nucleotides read TGTGCCAGCAGCTTAGACGGGTTGCGACCGGCTGAAAAACTGTTTTTT.